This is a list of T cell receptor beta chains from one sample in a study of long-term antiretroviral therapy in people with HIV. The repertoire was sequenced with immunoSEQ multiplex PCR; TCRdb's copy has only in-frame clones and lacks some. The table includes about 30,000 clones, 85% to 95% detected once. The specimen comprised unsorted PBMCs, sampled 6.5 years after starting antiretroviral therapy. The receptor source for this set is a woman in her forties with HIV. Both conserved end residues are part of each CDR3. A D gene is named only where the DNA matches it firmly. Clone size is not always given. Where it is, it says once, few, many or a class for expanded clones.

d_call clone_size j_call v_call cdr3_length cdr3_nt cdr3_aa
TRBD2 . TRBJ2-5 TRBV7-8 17 TGTGCCAGCAGCCTTGCCCGCTGGACTAGCAGCCAAGAGACCCAGTACTTC CASSLARWTSSQETQYF
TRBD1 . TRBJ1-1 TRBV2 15 TGTGCCAGCAGACCACCATGGACAGGGGAGGAAAAAGCTTTCTTT CASRPPWTGEEKAFF
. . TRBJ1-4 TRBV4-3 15 TGCGCCAGCAGCTTGGCCGGGACGGTGAATGAAAAACTGTTTTTT CASSLAGTVNEKLFF
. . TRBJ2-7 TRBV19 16 TGTGCCAGTAGTATCCGGGCCACCCTTGGGGTATACGAGCAGTACTTC CASSIRATLGVYEQYF
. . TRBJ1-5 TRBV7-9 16 TGTGCCAGCAGCTCCGAGGGTGTATGGCACAATCAGCCCCAGCATTTT CASSSEGVWHNQPQHF
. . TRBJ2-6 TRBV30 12 TGTGCCTGGGAGGCTGGGGCCAACGTCCTGACTTTC CAWEAGANVLTF
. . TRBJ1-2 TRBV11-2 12 TGTGCCAGCAGCTCCAACAGCTTTGGCTACACCTTC CASSSNSFGYTF
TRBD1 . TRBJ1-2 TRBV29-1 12 TGCAGCGTCACGGGACAGGGCAATGGCTACACCTTC CSVTGQGNGYTF
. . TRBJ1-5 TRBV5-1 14 TGCGCCAGCAGCCCAGGACAGTTCAATCAGCCCCAGCATTTT CASSPGQFNQPQHF
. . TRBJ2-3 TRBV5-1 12 TGCGCCAGCAGCTTGGCGGCAGATACGCAGTATTTT CASSLAADTQYF
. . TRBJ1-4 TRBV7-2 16 TGTGCCAGCAGCTCGACATCAGGGGCAACTAATGAAAAACTGTTTTTT CASSSTSGATNEKLFF
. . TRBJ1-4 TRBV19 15 TGTGCCAGTAGTATAACGGGGGGAGTAGGTGAAAAACTGTTTTTT CASSITGGVGEKLFF
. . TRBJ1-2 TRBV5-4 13 TGTGCCAGCAGCGCCGGGGAGTCCTATGGCTACACCTTC CASSAGESYGYTF
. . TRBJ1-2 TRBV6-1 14 TGTGCCAGCAGTGCGCCGGCGCCTCTCTATGGCTACACCTTC CASSAPAPLYGYTF
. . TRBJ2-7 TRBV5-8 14 TGTGCCAGCAGCTTGGACAGTTCTTTAGACGAGCAGTACTTC CASSLDSSLDEQYF
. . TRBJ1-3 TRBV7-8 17 TGTGCCAGCAGACCGCCTGACGGATTCTCCTCTGGAAACACCATATATTTT CASRPPDGFSSGNTIYF
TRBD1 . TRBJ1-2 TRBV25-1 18 TGTGCCAGCAGCTCAACAACGCCAACGGGACAGGCGGCGTATGGCTACACCTTC CASSSTTPTGQAAYGYTF
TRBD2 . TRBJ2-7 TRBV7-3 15 TGTGCCAGCAGCTTAGGTAGCGGGGACACCTACGAGCAGTACTTC CASSLGSGDTYEQYF
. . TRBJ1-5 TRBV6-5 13 TGTGCCACCCGGGCAGGACCGATGACGCCCCAGCATTTT CATRAGPMTPQHF
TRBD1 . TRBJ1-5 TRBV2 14 TGTGCCAGCAGGCGACAGGGGGCAGGTCAGCCCCAGCATTTT CASRRQGAGQPQHF
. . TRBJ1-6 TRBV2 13 TGTGCCAGCAGTCTACAGGGTAATTCACCCCTCCACTTT CASSLQGNSPLHF
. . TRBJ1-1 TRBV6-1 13 TGTGCCAGCAGTTTTGGACTAAACACTGAAGCTTTCTTT CASSFGLNTEAFF
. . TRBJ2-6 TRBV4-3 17 TGCGCCAGCAGCCAAGATCGTTGGGGATCTGGGGCCAACGTCCTGACTTTC CASSQDRWGSGANVLTF
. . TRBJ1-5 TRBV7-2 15 TGTGCCAGCAGCTTAGATAAGTATAGCAATCAGCCCCAGCATTTT CASSLDKYSNQPQHF
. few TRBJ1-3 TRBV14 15 TGTGCCAGCAGCCCTTTGACAGGAGCTGGAAACACCATATATTTT CASSPLTGAGNTIYF
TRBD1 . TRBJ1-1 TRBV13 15 TGTGCCAGCAGCACCCGGGACAGGGGGGACACTGAAGCTTTCTTT CASSTRDRGDTEAFF
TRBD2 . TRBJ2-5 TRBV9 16 TGTGCCAGCAGCATCGGGACTAGCGGGGGGTTAGAGACCCAGTACTTC CASSIGTSGGLETQYF
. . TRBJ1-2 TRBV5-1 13 TGCGCCTCAATGGGAGTCGGTAACTATGGCTACACCTTC CASMGVGNYGYTF
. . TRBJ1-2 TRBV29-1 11 TGCAGCCTCCGCCAGGGGCAGACTCACACCTTC CSLRQGQTHTF
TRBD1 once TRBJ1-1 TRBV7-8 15 TGTGCCAGCAGCATTCGGACAGGGCTGAACACTGAAGCTTTCTTT CASSIRTGLNTEAFF
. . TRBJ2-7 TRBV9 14 TGTGCCAGCAGCGTAGACCCGGGCTCCTACGAGCAGTACTTC CASSVDPGSYEQYF
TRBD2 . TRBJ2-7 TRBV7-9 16 TGTGCCAGCAGCTCACGACTAGCGGGGGGATCCTACGAGCAGTACTTC CASSSRLAGGSYEQYF
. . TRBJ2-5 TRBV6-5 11 TGTGCCAGCAGTTACGGAGAGACCCAGTACTTC CASSYGETQYF
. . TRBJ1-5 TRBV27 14 TGTGCCAGCAGAGATGCAGCGACTCGTGAGCCCCAGCATTTT CASRDAATREPQHF
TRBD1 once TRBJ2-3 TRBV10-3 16 TGTGCCATCAGTGAAGGCAGGGGGATCATTTCAGATACGCAGTATTTT CAISEGRGIISDTQYF
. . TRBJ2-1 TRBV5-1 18 TGCGCCAGCAGCTTGGGTAAGGGGGGCTCGGCCTCCTACAATGAGCAGTTCTTC CASSLGKGGSASYNEQFF
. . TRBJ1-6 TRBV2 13 TGTGCCAGCAGAGCCGCGGGGAATTCACCCCTCCACTTT CASRAAGNSPLHF
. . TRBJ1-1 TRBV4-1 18 TGCGCCAGCAGCCAAGGTCCCCGGGCACAGGCCTTGAACACTGAAGCTTTCTTT CASSQGPRAQALNTEAFF
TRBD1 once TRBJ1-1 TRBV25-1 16 TGTGCCAGCAGTGGGGGACAGGGGGCGACGAACACTGAAGCTTTCTTT CASSGGQGATNTEAFF
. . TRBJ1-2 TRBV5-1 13 TGCGCCAGCAGCTTGGGAACCGGGACCATCCTTATTTTC CASSLGTGTILIF
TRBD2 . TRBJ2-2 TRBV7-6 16 TGTGCCAGCAGCCCAAGGACTAGCGGGGACACCGGGGAGCTGTTTTTT CASSPRTSGDTGELFF
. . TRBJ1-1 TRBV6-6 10 TGTGCCAGCGTGAACACTGAAGCTTTCTTT CASVNTEAFF
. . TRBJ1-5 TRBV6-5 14 TGTGCCAGCAGTTACCCCACAGGGTATCAGCCCCAGCATTTT CASSYPTGYQPQHF
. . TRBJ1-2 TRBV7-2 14 TGTGCCAGCAGCTTAGGCGACAGTTACTATGGCTACACCTTC CASSLGDSYYGYTF
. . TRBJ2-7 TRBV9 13 TGTGCCAGCAGCATATCAGGGGTCGACGAGCAGTACTTC CASSISGVDEQYF
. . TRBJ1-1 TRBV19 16 TGTGCCAGTAAAAGGTCGGATTCGTTCGCGAGCACTGAAGCTTTCTTT CASKRSDSFASTEAFF
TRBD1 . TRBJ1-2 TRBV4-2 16 TGTGCCAGCAGCCAAGAGAGGGGCAGGGGGAGGTATGGCTACACCTTC CASSQERGRGRYGYTF
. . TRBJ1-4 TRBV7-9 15 TGTGCCAGCAGCTTAGGGGGCGTCCCTAATGAAAAACTGTTTTTT CASSLGGVPNEKLFF
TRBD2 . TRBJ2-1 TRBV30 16 TGTGCCTGGACCGGGGCCGGGACTAGTTCCCACAATGAGCAGTTCTTC CAWTGAGTSSHNEQFF
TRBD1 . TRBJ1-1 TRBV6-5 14 TGTGCCAGCAGGGAGACAGGGAAGGGCACTGAAGCTTTCTTT CASRETGKGTEAFF
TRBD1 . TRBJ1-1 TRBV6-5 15 TGTGCCAGCAGTTACTCGGGACAGGTGGGCACTGAAGCTTTCTTT CASSYSGQVGTEAFF
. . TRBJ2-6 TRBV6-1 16 TGTGCCAGCAGTGAAGCGCGGGGGCCTGGGGCCAACGTCCTGACTTTC CASSEARGPGANVLTF
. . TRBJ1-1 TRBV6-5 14 TGTGCCAGCAGTTTGCCGGGCCCGAACACTGAAGCTTTCTTT CASSLPGPNTEAFF
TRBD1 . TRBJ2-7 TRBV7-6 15 TGTGCCAGCAGCTTAGGACAGGGGGGGGTTTACGAGCAGTACTTC CASSLGQGGVYEQYF
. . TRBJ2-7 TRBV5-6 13 TGTGCCAGCAGCCCTAGGCAGGCCTACGAGCAGTACTTC CASSPRQAYEQYF
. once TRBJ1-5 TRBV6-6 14 TGTGCCAGCGGGGGGGGCTTGGGCAATCAGCCCCAGCATTTT CASGGGLGNQPQHF
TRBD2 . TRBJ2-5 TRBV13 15 TGTGCCAGCAGCAACTCCCGGGGGGGCCTAGAGACCCAGTACTTC CASSNSRGGLETQYF
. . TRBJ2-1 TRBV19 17 TGTGCCAGTAGTATCCAGTACAGGGTCAGTAGCGTGAATGAGCAGTTCTTC CASSIQYRVSSVNEQFF
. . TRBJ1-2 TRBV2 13 TGTGCCAGCAGCCGCCGTGACGGGCAAGGCTACACCTTC CASSRRDGQGYTF
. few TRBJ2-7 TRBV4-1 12 TGCGCCAGCAGCCAAGATCTTTACGAGCAGTACTTC CASSQDLYEQYF